This T cell receptor (beta chain) was sequenced for a study of blood T cell repertoires in COVID-19. Study summary: Samples came from the United States, Italy and Spain, spanning acute and convalescent COVID-19. PBMCs, B-cell-depleted T cells, or T cells were the source of the cDNA or gDNA that made up the material.

This clone was found once. The germline V gene encodes CDR1 SGHNT and CDR2 YYREEE (reference sequence). The CDR3 covers 17 residues. After removal of 1 base from V and 5 bases from J, the junction contained 8 bases not matched to a gene. Under the authors' procedure: Using reference gene primer amplification, nucleated cell counts were estimated. Measured with immunoSEQ multiplex PCR; TCRdb has only the in-frame clones, and not every one. Clone size and the V and J calls come from that table; the DNA yielded D and trimming. This table holds 150,000 to 200,000 clones, about nine tenths found once. V and J are TRBV5-4 and TRBJ2-5; 13 nucleotides line up with TRBD2. The sequence derives from a woman in her forties or fifties with acute or convalescent COVID-19. Sequences were obtained from peripheral blood. The CDR3 region is CASSLRTSGRGMETQYF. CDR3 nucleotide sequence: TGTGCCAGCAGCTTGAGGACTAGCGGGAGAGGAATGGAGACCCAGTACTTC.